This TCR beta chain was sequenced in a study of blood T cell repertoires in COVID-19. Study-level background: The study drew acute and convalescent COVID-19 samples from the United States, Italy and Spain. PBMCs, B-cell-depleted T cells, or T cells were the source of the cDNA or gDNA that made up the material.

CDR1 and CDR2 from the germline V gene are MNHEY and SMNVEV (reference sequence). The CDR3 contains 14 residues. Deletions cut 6 bases from V and 4 bases from J, with 15 bases between. Per the original data handling: For nucleated cells, counts were estimated from reference gene primer amplification. Using immunoSEQ multiplex PCR, the repertoire was profiled, and TCRdb retains in-frame clones only, with some absent. That table furnishes V, J and clone size, whereas the DNA furnished D and trimming. The repertoire holds 93,000 or so clones, with less than 90% as singletons. The sequenced sample consisted of peripheral blood. The chain uses TRBV27 and TRBJ1-1; perhaps TRBD1 as D (6 bases). The sequence was obtained from a human donor in a cohort sampled during active COVID-19. The CDR3 DNA reads TGTGCCAGCAGGCTAAGGGGCAGGGGCACTGAAGCTTTCTTT. It encodes CASRLRGRGTEAFF.